This T cell receptor (beta chain) comes out of a study of blood T cells in healthy people across ages. It was with a sample-barcoded 5' primer and a J-beta primer mix that a second PCR of roughly 6 to 12 cycles was run. One entry per CDR3 protein, called by TCRdb with MiXCR from the 5' RACE reads. Among 550,000 to 600,000 distinct CDR3 sequences listed, roughly 48% were seen once. The CDR3 has 14 amino acids. V shed 8 bases and J 0 bases; nucleotides not matched to a gene: 5. Per the germline V gene, CDR1 is SQVTM and CDR2 is ANQGSEA. This receptor was identified in a man aged 80 or over in good health. This chain uses TRBV29-1 with TRBJ2-3; 10 nucleotides align to TRBD2. The sequencing sample was made of blood. CDR3 region: CSTLAGVSTDTQYF. CDR3 sequence (DNA): TGCAGCACCCTAGCGGGGGTAAGCACAGATACGCAGTATTTT.